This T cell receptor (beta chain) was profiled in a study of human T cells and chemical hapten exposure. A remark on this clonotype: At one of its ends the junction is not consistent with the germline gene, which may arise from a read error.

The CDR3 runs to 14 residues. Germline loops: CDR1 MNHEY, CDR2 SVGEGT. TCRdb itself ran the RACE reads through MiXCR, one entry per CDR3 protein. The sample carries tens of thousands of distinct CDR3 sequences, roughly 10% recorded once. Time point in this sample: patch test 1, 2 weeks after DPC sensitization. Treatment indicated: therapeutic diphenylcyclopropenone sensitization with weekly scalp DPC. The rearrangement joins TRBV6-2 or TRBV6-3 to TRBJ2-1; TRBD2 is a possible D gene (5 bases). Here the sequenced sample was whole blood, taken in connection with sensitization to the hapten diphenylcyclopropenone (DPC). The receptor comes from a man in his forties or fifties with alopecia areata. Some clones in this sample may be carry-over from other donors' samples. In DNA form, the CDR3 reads TGTGCCAGCAGTTATTCGGACTCCTCCAATGAGCAGTTCTTC. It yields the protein CASSYSDSSNEQFF.